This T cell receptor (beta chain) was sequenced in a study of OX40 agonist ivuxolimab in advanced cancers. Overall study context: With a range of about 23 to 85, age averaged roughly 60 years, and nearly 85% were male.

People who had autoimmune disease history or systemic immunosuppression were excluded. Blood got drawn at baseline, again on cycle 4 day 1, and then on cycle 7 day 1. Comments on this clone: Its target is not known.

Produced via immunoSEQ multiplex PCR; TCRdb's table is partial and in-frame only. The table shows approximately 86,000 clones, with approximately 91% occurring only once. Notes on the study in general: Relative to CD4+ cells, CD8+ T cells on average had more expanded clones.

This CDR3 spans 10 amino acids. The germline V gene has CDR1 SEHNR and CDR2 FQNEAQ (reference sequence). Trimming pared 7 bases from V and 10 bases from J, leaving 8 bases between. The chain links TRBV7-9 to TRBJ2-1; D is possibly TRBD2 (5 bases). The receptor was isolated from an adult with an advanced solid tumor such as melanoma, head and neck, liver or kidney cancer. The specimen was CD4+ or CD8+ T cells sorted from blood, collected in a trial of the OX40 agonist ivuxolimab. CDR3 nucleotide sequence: TGTGCCAGCATGGAGGTCGAGCAGTTCTTC. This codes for CASMEVEQFF.